This T cell receptor (beta chain) derives from a study of early T cells in non-severe SARS-CoV-2 infection (dated by TCRdb to about 2021). At the level of the whole study: Because TCR sequencing relied on bulk RNA taken from unsorted whole blood, pairing of alpha and beta chains was not possible. Results and caveats for the whole study, not just this receptor: Matching against VDJdb was skewed toward anti-spike CD8 responses, likely underestimated virus-specific expansions, and missed private and CD4 specificities.

Receptor libraries were prepared by 5' RACE. For sequencing, a NextSeq 500 was employed. Unique molecular identifiers were attached to individual cDNA molecules in the TCR library protocol so that sequencing error and PCR bias could be corrected. TCR alpha and beta chains were both sequenced, and the abundances of alpha and beta sequences in each sample were closely correlated with each other. On the study's bioinformatics: V gene, J gene and CDR3 annotation of TCR sequences was performed with Decombinator V4. TCRs were defined as expanded if a significant change between any two time points was detected under a Poisson model with p below 0.0001. Abundances of TCRs were expressed as counts per million after normalisation to the total number of TCRs sequenced in each sample. MAIT TCRs were defined by TRAV1-2 paired with TRAJ12, TRAJ20 or TRAJ33, and iNKT TCRs by TRAV10 paired with TRAJ18. A search of VDJdb, accessed on 1 November 2021, was run for TCRs annotated to CMV, EBV and SARS-CoV-2, with TCRs annotated for multiple antigens excluded. TCRdb passed the public sequencing reads through fastp at Q25 and MiXCR, retaining productive beta sequences. For every CDR3 protein sequence, its rows merge into one entry that carries the most common genes and DNA. These V and J calls rely on TCRdb rather than the paper's analysis. The table for this sample lists about 100,000 distinct CDR3 sequences; around 10% of them were counted only once. The top ten hold under 9% of the sample.

In regard to this clonotype: The antigen this receptor binds is unknown. No base quality values were provided; no much bigger clone lies one nucleotide off.

Trimming accounts for 5 bases at V and 8 bases at J, while the number of junction bases matched to no gene is 5. The CDR3 measures 15 amino acids from cysteine to phenylalanine. Only the CDR3 portion is preserved as DNA: 45 bases, with reading frame beginning at the first base. For CDR1 and CDR2, the germline V gene lists MDHEN and SYDVKM. Set within a cohort of healthcare workers in London, UK, this nested case-control study involved weekly PCR testing of nasopharyngeal swabs along with blood sampling. Healthcare workers were recruited between 23 and 31 March 2020, during the week of the UK lockdown, and were followed weekly for up to about 15 weeks.

Here the chain combines TRBV28 and TRBJ2-1; TRBD2 aligns with 14 central bases. Sample: whole blood. This clonotype was obtained from an adult who was a healthcare worker with PCR-confirmed SARS-CoV-2 infection or an uninfected control (not recorded which). The DNA sequence follows: TGTGCCAGCAGTCTAGGGACTAGCGGGAGTCATGAGCAGTTCTTC. Translation gives CASSLGTSGSHEQFF.